The subject of this entry is one T cell receptor (beta chain). Profiling relied on immunoSEQ multiplex PCR, and the TCRdb table lists in-frame clones only, not all of them. Among about 170,000 clones, less than 85% were seen once, and the ten largest hold around 7%. Germline V CDR1 and CDR2: SGHRS, YFSETQ. The CDR3 extends over 15 amino acids. Germline trimming cut 3 bases from V and 6 bases from J; bases unmatched to any gene: 10. This entry is derived from a study of blood T cell repertoires in COVID-19. Study in general: Italy, Spain and the United States were the sources of the convalescent and acute COVID-19 samples. In each case, the material was cDNA or gDNA derived from T cells, B-cell-depleted T cells, or PBMCs.

This sequence originates from a woman between 35 and 50 years old with COVID-19, enrolled during active disease. Sequencing was performed on peripheral blood. The rearrangement joins TRBV5-1 to TRBJ2-7; the match to TRBD2 covers 9 bases. CDR3 sequence reads: CASSWGLAASREQYF. The CDR3, as DNA: TGCGCCAGCAGCTGGGGACTAGCAGCCTCCCGCGAGCAGTACTTC. Using reference TRBV5-1 and TRBJ2-7 for the parts outside the CDR3, the full variable domain is KAGVTQTPRYLIKTRGQQVTLSCSPISGHRSVSWYQQTPGQGLQFLFEYFSETQRNKGNFPGRFSGRQFSNSRSEMNVSTLELGDSALYLCASSWGLAASREQYFGPGTRLTVT.